These 27 T cell receptor beta chains share one sample of origin, sequenced in a study of monozygotic twins with inflammatory bowel disease. From the 5' RACE reads, TCRdb lists one entry per CDR3 protein and no DNA. This table holds about 160,000 distinct CDR3 sequences. Sequenced: blood. Receptors were obtained from a human donor with ulcerative colitis or Crohn's disease, or a healthy co-twin of an affected twin (not recorded which).

V gene TRBV20-1 combines with J gene TRBJ1-5. The CDR3 sequence is 14 residues long. Germline CDR1 is DFQATT and CDR2 is SNEGSKA (reference sequence). The CDR3 is CSARPGRTDQPQHF.

V usage is TRBV6-1 and J usage is TRBJ2-3; TCRdb lists TRBD1, though no DNA is available to test this call. The CDR3 covers 13 residues. The germline gives CDR1 MNHNS, CDR2 SASEGT. This chain's CDR3 is CASSEALRGAQYF.

V is TRBV20-1 and J is TRBJ2-5; TCRdb picks TRBD1, but there is no DNA to check that call. Germline lookup yields CDR1 DFQATT and CDR2 SNEGSKA (reference sequence). CDR3 length: 15 amino acids. The CDR3 sequence is CSARDGGDDQETQYF.

The chain combines TRBV5-6 with TRBJ1-2; the TCRdb call, TRBD1, lacks DNA for checking. Germline V CDR1 and CDR2: SGHDT, YYEEEE. The CDR3 extends over 13 amino acids. The CDR3 loop is CASRQTGGNGYTF.

This chain links TRBV7-8 with TRBJ2-7. The CDR3 has 12 amino acids. The germline gives CDR1 SGHVS, CDR2 FQNEAQ. CDR3 loop: CASSLARSEQYF.

The chain is built from TRBV4-1 and TRBJ1-1; checking the TCRdb D call of TRBD1 is not possible without DNA. The CDR3 extends over 13 amino acids. CDR1 and CDR2 from the germline V gene are MGHRA and YSYEKL. The CDR3 here is CASGPGMNTEAFF.

The chain uses TRBV7-2 and TRBJ2-5. This CDR3 has 11 residues. Germline V gene data show CDR1 as SGHTA and CDR2 as FQGNSA. The CDR3: CASSLLGTQYF.

This chain connects TRBV4-2 to TRBJ2-7; the D call from TCRdb, TRBD2, cannot be confirmed without DNA. Germline CDR1 is LGHNA and CDR2 is YNFKEQ. The CDR3 runs to 16 residues. The CDR3 loop is CASSQRGRDSSYEQYF.

The chain recombines TRBV5-5 with TRBJ2-6; absent DNA, TCRdb's TRBD1 call cannot be checked. Germline V gene data show CDR1 as SGHKS and CDR2 as YYEKEE (reference sequence). This CDR3 is built from 16 residues. The chain's CDR3 is CASSRSPFSGANVLTF.

The chain recombines TRBV7-3 with TRBJ2-1; the TCRdb D gene call, TRBD1, has no DNA to confirm it. Germline V lookup: CDR1 SGHTA, CDR2 FQGTGA. This CDR3 has 14 residues. CDR3 loop: CASSFGTAGNEQFF.

The chain employs TRBV5-1 and TRBJ1-2. The CDR3 extends over 15 amino acids. CDR1 SGHRS and CDR2 YFSETQ come from the germline V gene. The CDR3 spells CASSSQGPLQYGYTF.

J is TRBJ1-1 and V is TRBV19; TCRdb's assignment of TRBD1 cannot be checked, as there is no DNA. Germline V gene data show CDR1 as LNHDA and CDR2 as SQIVND (reference sequence). The CDR3 consists of 13 residues. The CDR3: CASSRSQGSEAFF.

The chain uses TRBV20-1 and TRBJ2-7. Germline V lookup: CDR1 DFQATT, CDR2 SNEGSKA (reference sequence). CDR3 length: 12 residues. CDR3 region: CSARTVAYEQYF.

The rearrangement joins TRBV12-3 or TRBV12-4 to TRBJ2-1; the TRBD1 assignment by TCRdb is unverifiable without DNA. This CDR3 is built from 14 residues. The CDR3 is CASSWDIPYNEQFF.

V usage is TRBV14 and J usage is TRBJ1-2. CDR1 and CDR2 from the germline V gene are SGHDN and FVKESK. The CDR3 loop spans 15 amino acids. The CDR3 sequence is CASSQGSCLNYGYTF.

This chain links TRBV11-2 with TRBJ2-7; the TCRdb D gene call, TRBD2, has no DNA to confirm it. CDR1 is SGHAT, CDR2 FQNNGV, per germline. This CDR3 spans 15 amino acids. The CDR3 here is CASSLGRLAGDEQYF.

The V gene is TRBV6-5, the J gene TRBJ2-5. The CDR3 consists of 11 residues. Germline CDR1 reads MNHEY; CDR2 reads SVGAGI. The CDR3: CASGDEETQYF.

This chain links TRBV9 with TRBJ2-5; as DNA is missing, the TRBD2 call by TCRdb cannot be tested. The CDR3 contains 16 residues. Germline loops: CDR1 SGDLS, CDR2 YYNGEE. This CDR3 is CASSIPTSGLEETQYF.

This chain connects TRBV24-1 to TRBJ2-7; TCRdb picks TRBD2, but there is no DNA to check that call. Germline lookup yields CDR1 KGHDR and CDR2 SFDVKD. This CDR3 comprises 13 residues. CDR3 residues: CATSDWAGDEQYF.

The chain is built from TRBV7-2 and TRBJ2-1; the D gene TCRdb calls, TRBD2, cannot be checked with no DNA. CDR3 size: 16 residues. Germline CDR1 reads SGHTA; CDR2 reads FQGNSA. CDR3 loop: CASILPRGRAFNEQFF.

The chain carries TRBV12-3 or TRBV12-4 and TRBJ1-2; without DNA, the TCRdb call of TRBD1 cannot be checked. This CDR3 is 16 amino acids long. CDR3 protein: CASSFGGQGAVYGYTF.

The rearrangement links TRBV7-2 to TRBJ2-7; checking the TCRdb D call of TRBD2 is not possible without DNA. There are 16 residues in the CDR3. CDR1 is SGHTA, CDR2 FQGNSA, per germline. CDR3 protein: CASSLVAAGGVYEQYF.

The chain carries TRBV19 and TRBJ2-1; TCRdb lists TRBD1, though no DNA is available to test this call. Germline CDR1 is LNHDA and CDR2 is SQIVND (reference sequence). The CDR3 is made up of 15 amino acids. This CDR3 is CASRSLGTGDNEQFF.

The V call is TRBV4-3, the J call TRBJ1-6; TCRdb's D call of TRBD1 is untestable without DNA. The germline V gene encodes CDR1 LGHNA and CDR2 YSLEER. The CDR3 sequence is 14 residues long. CDR3 in amino acids: CASSQDTGNSPLHF.

V gene TRBV12-3 or TRBV12-4 combines with J gene TRBJ2-7; TCRdb's D gene call, TRBD1, goes unchecked for lack of DNA. The CDR3 runs to 12 residues. CDR3: CASSSGTYEQYF.

The chain has TRBV7-2 and TRBJ1-5; TCRdb picks TRBD1, but there is no DNA to check that call. The CDR3 consists of 14 residues. Looked up from germline, CDR1 is SGHTA and CDR2 is FQGNSA. The CDR3 sequence: CASSRGGYNQPQHF.

The rearrangement links TRBV5-4 to TRBJ1-1; the TCRdb call, TRBD1, lacks DNA for checking. CDR1 and CDR2 (germline): SGHNT, YYREEE (reference sequence). The CDR3 is 15 residues long. This CDR3 is CASSSSGQANTEAFF. The whole variable domain, filled in from reference TRBV5-4 and TRBJ1-1, reads ETGVTQSPTHLIKTRGQQVTLRCSSQSGHNTVSWYQQALGQGPQFIFQYYREEENGRGNFPPRFSGLQFPNYSSELNVNALELDDSALYLCASSSSGQANTEAFFGQGTRLTVV.